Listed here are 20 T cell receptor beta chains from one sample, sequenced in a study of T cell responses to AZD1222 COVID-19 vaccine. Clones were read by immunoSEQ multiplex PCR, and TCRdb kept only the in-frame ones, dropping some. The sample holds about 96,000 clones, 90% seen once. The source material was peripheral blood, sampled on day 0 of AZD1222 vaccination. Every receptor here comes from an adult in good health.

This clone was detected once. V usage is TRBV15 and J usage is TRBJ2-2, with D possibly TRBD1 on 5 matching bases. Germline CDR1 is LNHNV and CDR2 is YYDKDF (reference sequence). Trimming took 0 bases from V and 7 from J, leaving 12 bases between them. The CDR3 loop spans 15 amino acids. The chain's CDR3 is CATSRDRVGRGELFF. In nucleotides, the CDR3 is TGTGCCACCAGCAGAGACAGGGTTGGTCGCGGGGAGCTGTTTTTT.

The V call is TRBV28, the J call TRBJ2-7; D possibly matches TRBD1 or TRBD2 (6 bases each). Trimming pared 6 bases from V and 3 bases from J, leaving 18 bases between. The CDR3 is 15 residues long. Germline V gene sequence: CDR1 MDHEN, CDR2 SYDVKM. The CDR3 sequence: CASSPGGGQFYEQYF. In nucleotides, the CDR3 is TGTGCCAGCAGCCCCGGTGGGGGGCAGTTCTACGAGCAGTACTTC.

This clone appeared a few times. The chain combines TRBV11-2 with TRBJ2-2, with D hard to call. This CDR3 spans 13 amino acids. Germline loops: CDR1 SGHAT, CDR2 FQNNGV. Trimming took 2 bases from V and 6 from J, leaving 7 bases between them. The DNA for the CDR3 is TGTGCCAGCAGCTTATTCGGTCCCGGGGAGCTGTTTTTT. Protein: CASSLFGPGELFF.

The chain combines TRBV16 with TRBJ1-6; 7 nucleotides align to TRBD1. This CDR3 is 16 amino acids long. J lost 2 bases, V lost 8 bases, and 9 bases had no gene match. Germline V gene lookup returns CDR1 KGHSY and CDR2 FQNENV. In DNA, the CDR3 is TGTGCCAGCGGTGCAGGGGGTTTCCCCTATAATTCACCCCTCCACTTT. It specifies CASGAGGFPYNSPLHF.

CDR3 bases: TGTGCCAGCAGCCAACAGACTAGCGGGAGCCAGGGGGCCCAGTACTTC. Protein: CASSQQTSGSQGAQYF. The chain employs TRBV3-1 (or the pseudogene TRBV3-2) and TRBJ2-5, with 12 bases aligning to TRBD2. The length of the CDR3 is 16 residues. Trimming removed 2 bases from V and 9 bases from J; junction bases left unmatched: 10. The V gene's germline CDR1 is LGHDT and CDR2 YNNKEL (reference sequence).

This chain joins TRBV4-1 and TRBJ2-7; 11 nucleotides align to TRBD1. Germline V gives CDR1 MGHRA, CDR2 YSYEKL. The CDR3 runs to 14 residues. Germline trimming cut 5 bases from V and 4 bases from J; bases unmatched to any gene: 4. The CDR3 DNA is TGCGCCAGCAGCTGGACAGGGGGCATTTACGAGCAGTACTTC. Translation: CASSWTGGIYEQYF.

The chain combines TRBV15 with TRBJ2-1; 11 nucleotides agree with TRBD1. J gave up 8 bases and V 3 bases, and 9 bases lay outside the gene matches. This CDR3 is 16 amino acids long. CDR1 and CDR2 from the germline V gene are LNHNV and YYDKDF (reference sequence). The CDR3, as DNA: TGTGCCACCAGCAGGGAGGTGGACAGGGGGCTAGATGAGCAGTTCTTC. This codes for CATSREVDRGLDEQFF.

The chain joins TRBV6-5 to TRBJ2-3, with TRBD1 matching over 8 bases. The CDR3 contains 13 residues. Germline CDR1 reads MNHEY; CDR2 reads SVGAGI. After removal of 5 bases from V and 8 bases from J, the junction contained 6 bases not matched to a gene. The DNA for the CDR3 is TGTGCCAGCAGTCCGGACAGGGCGGCTACGCAGTATTTT. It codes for CASSPDRAATQYF.

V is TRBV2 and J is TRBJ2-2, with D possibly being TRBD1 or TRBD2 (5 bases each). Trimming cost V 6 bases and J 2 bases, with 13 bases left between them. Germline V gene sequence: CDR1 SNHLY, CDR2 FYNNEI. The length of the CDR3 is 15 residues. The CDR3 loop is CASSRDGLNTGELFF. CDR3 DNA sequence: TGTGCCAGCAGCCGGGACGGATTAAACACCGGGGAGCTGTTTTTT. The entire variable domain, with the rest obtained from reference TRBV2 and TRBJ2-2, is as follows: EPEVTQTPSHQVTQMGQEVILRCVPISNHLYFYWYRQILGQKVEFLVSFYNNEISEKSEIFDDQFSVERPDGSNFTLKIRSTKLEDSAMYFCASSRDGLNTGELFFGEGSRLTVL.

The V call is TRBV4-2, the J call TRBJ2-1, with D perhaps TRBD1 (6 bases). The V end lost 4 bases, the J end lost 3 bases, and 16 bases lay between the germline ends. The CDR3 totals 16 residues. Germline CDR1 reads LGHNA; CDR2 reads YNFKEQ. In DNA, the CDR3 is TGTGCCAGCAGCCCTCACAGGGAAATACGCTACAATGAGCAGTTCTTC. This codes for CASSPHREIRYNEQFF.

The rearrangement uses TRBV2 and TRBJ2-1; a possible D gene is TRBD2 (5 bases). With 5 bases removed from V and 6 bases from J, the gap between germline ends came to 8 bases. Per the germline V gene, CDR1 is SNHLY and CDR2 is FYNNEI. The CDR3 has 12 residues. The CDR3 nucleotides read TGTGCCAGCAGTCCCGGGGTCAATGAGCAGTTCTTC. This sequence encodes CASSPGVNEQFF.

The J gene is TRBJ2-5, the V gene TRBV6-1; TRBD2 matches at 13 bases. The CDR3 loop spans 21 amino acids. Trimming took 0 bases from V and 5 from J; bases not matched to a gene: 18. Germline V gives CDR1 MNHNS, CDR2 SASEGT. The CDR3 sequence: CASSEATWKRGGLAGAETQYF. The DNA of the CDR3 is TGTGCCAGCAGTGAAGCCACCTGGAAAAGGGGCGGACTAGCGGGAGCTGAGACCCAGTACTTC.

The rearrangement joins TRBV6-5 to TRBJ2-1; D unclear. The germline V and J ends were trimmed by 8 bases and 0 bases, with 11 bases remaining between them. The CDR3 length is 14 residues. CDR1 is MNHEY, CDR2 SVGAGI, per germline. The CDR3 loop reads CASGLISSYNEQFF. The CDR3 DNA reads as TGTGCCAGCGGCCTGATTAGCTCCTACAATGAGCAGTTCTTC.

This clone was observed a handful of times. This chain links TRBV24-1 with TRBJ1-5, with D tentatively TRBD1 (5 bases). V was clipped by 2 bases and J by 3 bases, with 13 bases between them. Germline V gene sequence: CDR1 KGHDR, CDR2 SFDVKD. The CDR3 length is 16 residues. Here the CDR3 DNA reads TGTGCCACCAGTGATTCTTCTAGGGGACCCAATCAGCCCCAGCATTTT. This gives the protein CATSDSSRGPNQPQHF.

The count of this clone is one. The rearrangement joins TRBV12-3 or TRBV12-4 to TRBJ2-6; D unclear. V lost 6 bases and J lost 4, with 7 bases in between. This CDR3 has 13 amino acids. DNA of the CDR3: TGTGCCAGCAGGGGTAGCGGGGCCAACGTCCTGACTTTC. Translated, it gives CASRGSGANVLTF.

The CDR3 spells CASSLGSGETQYF. The CDR3 nucleotides are TGTGCCAGCAGCTTGGGCTCAGGGGAGACCCAGTACTTC. The chain combines TRBV5-4 with TRBJ2-5, with D perhaps matching TRBD1 (5 bases). V lost 0 bases to trimming and J lost 5 bases, with 8 bases between them. The CDR3 has 13 amino acids. CDR1 is SGHNT and CDR2 is YYREEE in the germline V gene (reference sequence).

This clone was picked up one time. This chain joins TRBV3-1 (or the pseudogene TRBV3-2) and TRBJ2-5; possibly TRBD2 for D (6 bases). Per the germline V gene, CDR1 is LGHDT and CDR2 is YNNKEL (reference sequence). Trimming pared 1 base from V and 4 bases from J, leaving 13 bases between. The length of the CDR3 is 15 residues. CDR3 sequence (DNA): TGTGCCAGCAGCCAAGTGGCTAGCGTGGTAGAGACCCAGTACTTC. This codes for CASSQVASVVETQYF.

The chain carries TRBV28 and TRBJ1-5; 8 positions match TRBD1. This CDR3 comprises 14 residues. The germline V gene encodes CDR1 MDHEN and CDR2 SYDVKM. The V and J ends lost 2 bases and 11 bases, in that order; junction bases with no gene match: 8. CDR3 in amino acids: CASSLGQGRLSQHF. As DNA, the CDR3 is TGTGCCAGCAGTTTAGGACAGGGAAGGTTGTCCCAGCATTTT.

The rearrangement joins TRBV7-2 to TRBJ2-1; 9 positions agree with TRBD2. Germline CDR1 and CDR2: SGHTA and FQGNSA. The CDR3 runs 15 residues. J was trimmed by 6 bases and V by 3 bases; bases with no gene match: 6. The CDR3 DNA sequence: TGTGCCAGCAGCTTGGGCGGGAGGGATTTCAATGAGCAGTTCTTC. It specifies CASSLGGRDFNEQFF.

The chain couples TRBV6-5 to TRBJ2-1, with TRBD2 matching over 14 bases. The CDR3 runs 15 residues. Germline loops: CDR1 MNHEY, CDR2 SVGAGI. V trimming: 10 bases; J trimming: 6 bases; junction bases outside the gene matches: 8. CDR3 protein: CATTAGTSGGNEQFF. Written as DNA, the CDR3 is TGTGCCACCACCGCCGGGACTAGCGGGGGCAATGAGCAGTTCTTC.